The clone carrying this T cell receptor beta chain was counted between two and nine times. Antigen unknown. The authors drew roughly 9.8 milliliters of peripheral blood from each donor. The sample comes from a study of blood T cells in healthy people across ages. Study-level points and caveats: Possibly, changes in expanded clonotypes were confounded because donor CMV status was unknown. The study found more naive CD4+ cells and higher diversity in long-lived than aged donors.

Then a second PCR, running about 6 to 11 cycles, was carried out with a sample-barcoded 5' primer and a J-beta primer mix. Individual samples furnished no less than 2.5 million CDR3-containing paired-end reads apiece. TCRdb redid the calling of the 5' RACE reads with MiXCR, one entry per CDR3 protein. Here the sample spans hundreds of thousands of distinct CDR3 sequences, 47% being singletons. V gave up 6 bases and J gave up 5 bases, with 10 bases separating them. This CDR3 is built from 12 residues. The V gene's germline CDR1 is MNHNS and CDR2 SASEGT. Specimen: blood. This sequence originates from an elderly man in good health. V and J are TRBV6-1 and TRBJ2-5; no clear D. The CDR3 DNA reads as TGTGCCAGCAGCCACCTCGGGGAGACCCAGTACTTC. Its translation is CASSHLGETQYF.